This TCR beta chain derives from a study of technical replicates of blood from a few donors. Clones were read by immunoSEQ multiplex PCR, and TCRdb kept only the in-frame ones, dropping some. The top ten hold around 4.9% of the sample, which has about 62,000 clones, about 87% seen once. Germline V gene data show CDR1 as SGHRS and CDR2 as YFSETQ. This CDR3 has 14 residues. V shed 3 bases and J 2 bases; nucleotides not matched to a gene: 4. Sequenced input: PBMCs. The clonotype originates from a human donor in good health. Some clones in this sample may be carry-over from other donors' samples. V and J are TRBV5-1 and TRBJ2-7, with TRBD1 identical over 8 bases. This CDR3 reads CASSSGQAPYEQYF. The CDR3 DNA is TGCGCCAGCAGCTCGGGACAGGCGCCCTACGAGCAGTACTTC.